The source of this TCR beta chain is a study of blood T cell repertoires in COVID-19. Study summary: The origin of the acute and convalescent COVID-19 samples was the United States, Italy and Spain.

CDR3 length equals 15 residues. Germline loops: CDR1 SGHTA, CDR2 FQGNSA. Germline trimming cut 4 bases from V and 4 bases from J; bases unmatched to any gene: 5. Original handling: Amplification of reference gene primers was used by the study to estimate nucleated cell counts. The data were produced by immunoSEQ multiplex PCR, yet TCRdb's version contains in-frame clones alone and is incomplete. D and trimming come from the DNA, and the V and J calls and clone size come from that table. The repertoire holds over 400,000 clones, with around nine tenths as singletons. The TCR was taken from an older woman who had recovered from COVID-19. This chain uses TRBV7-2 with TRBJ1-3; 9 nucleotides match TRBD1. What was sequenced was PBMCs or T cells enriched from blood (not recorded which). The CDR3 region has the DNA TGTGCCAGCAGCTCCGGGACAGGGCGAGGAAACACCATATATTTT. This codes for CASSSGTGRGNTIYF. The complete variable domain, with remaining parts taken from reference TRBV7-2 and TRBJ1-3, reads GAGVSQSPSNKVTEKGKDVELRCDPISGHTALYWYRQSLGQGLEFLIYFQGNSAPDKSGLPSDRFSAERTGGSVSTLTIQRTQQEDSAVYLCASSSGTGRGNTIYFGEGSWLTVV.